Shown below are 17 T cell receptor beta chains from a single sample sequenced in a study of T-cell reconstitution after alpha-beta-depleted transplantation in children. Unique molecular identifiers were incorporated when the TCRbeta library was constructed. MiXCR, applied by TCRdb to the PCR reads, yields one record per CDR3 protein. Of just under 350,000 distinct CDR3 sequences listed, 15% to 20% are singletons. The material was PBMCs, mostly from graft donor cells, obtained 360 days after TCRalphabeta/CD19-depleted stem cell transplant. The source of these receptors is a male patient aged 2-9 years who had a stem cell transplant for acute lymphoblastic leukemia, so the T cells may come from the graft donor.

This clonotype showed up many times. V is TRBV20-1 and J is TRBJ2-3; 10 bases are shared with TRBD2. Per germline, CDR1 DFQATT and CDR2 SNEGSKA (reference sequence). The CDR3 is 14 amino acids. V lost 6 bases to trimming and J lost 2 bases; unmatched junction nucleotides: 5. CDR3 sequence: CSAVTSGVTDTQYF. The DNA for the CDR3 is TGCAGTGCCGTAACTAGCGGGGTCACAGATACGCAGTATTTT.

This CDR3 is CASSLWTGTGVNIQYF. In DNA form, the CDR3 reads TGTGCCAGCAGTTTATGGACCGGGACAGGGGTAAACATTCAGTACTTC. The chain is built from TRBV27 and TRBJ2-4; TRBD1 agrees at 10 bases. CDR3 length equals 16 residues. Germline V gene sequence: CDR1 MNHEY, CDR2 SMNVEV (reference sequence). V shed 1 base, J shed 6 bases, and the junction held 6 bases outside the gene matches.

The sample holds one count of this clonotype. One end of the junction is discordant with germline, which a read error may explain. The chain is built from TRBV6-2 or TRBV6-3 and TRBJ2-1; 14 nucleotides line up with TRBD2. The CDR3 covers 16 residues. In germline, CDR1 is MNHEY, CDR2 SVGEGT. In DNA form, the CDR3 reads TGTGCCTGCAGTTCTTTTCGGACTAGCGGGAGGCATGAGCAGTTCTTC. Translating gives CACSSFRTSGRHEQFF.

This clonotype was seen a handful of times. The rearrangement uses TRBV5-1 and TRBJ2-1, with a possible D match to TRBD1 (5 bases). CDR1 is SGHRS and CDR2 is YFSETQ in the germline V gene. The V gene lost 5 bases and the J gene lost 4 bases, with 13 bases spanning the gap. This CDR3 is built from 14 residues. CDR3 sequence (DNA): TGCGCCAGCAGACCCGGTGACAGATACAATGAGCAGTTCTTC. Encoded protein: CASRPGDRYNEQFF.

This chain connects TRBV18 to TRBJ2-7, with 9 bases lining up with TRBD2. There are 15 residues in the CDR3. V trimming: 1 base; J trimming: 3 bases; junction bases outside the gene matches: 4. Germline V lookup: CDR1 KGHSH, CDR2 LQKENI. The CDR3 nucleotides are TGTGCCAGCTCACCACGCGGGAGGGTCGTCTACGAGCAGTACTTC. Translated, it gives CASSPRGRVVYEQYF.

This chain connects TRBV27 to TRBJ2-4, with D possibly being TRBD2 (7 bases). This CDR3 has 16 amino acids. The ends were cut back, 1 base at V and 5 bases at J, with 15 bases in the middle. CDR1 and CDR2 from the germline V gene are MNHEY and SMNVEV (reference sequence). The CDR3 nucleotides are TGTGCCAGCAGTTTATGGGGGGGCGGTGGGGAAAACATTCAGTACTTC. This encodes CASSLWGGGGENIQYF.

This clonotype was detected ten times or more. The chain employs TRBV11-1 and TRBJ2-3; 10 nucleotides agree with TRBD2. V shed 2 bases, J shed 2 bases, and the junction held 13 bases outside the gene matches. Germline CDR1 is SGHAT and CDR2 is FQDESV (reference sequence). The CDR3 is made up of 19 amino acids. In DNA, the CDR3 is TGTGCCAGCAGCTTAAGGATCGGCGGACTAGCGGAATACACAGATACGCAGTATTTT. It yields the protein CASSLRIGGLAEYTDTQYF.

This rearrangement joins TRBV30 to TRBJ2-3, with 8 bases that match TRBD1. The germline V gene has CDR1 GTSNPN and CDR2 SVGIG (reference sequence). The CDR3 is 16 residues long. The V gene end was trimmed by 0 bases and the J gene end by 4 bases; junction bases not matched to a gene: 9. CDR3 amino acids: CAWSVPGQGDADTQYF. In DNA, the CDR3 is TGTGCCTGGAGTGTACCCGGACAGGGTGACGCAGATACGCAGTATTTT. The whole variable domain, filled in from reference TRBV30 and TRBJ2-3, reads SQTIHQWPATLVQPVGSPLSLECTVEGTSNPNLYWYRQAAGRGLQLLFYSVGIGQISSEVPQNLSASRPQDRQFILSSKKLLLSDSGFYLCAWSVPGQGDADTQYFGPGTRLTVL.

This clonotype was seen a handful of times. The CDR3 here is CSVEDPYQETQYF. The CDR3 nucleotides are TGCAGCGTTGAAGATCCGTACCAAGAGACCCAGTACTTC. This chain joins TRBV29-1 and TRBJ2-5; unclear D gene. CDR1 is SQVTM, CDR2 ANQGSEA, per germline. The CDR3 contains 13 residues. V lost 0 bases, J lost 0 bases, and 5 bases lay in between.

This clonotype was seen a few times. The chain recombines TRBV20-1 with TRBJ2-7, with a tentative D call TRBD2 (6 bases). Trimming took 0 bases from V and 3 from J, leaving 18 bases between them. Per germline, CDR1 DFQATT and CDR2 SNEGSKA (reference sequence). This CDR3 spans 16 amino acids. CDR3 region: CSARDAFTGEGYEQYF. CDR3 nucleotides: TGCAGTGCTAGAGATGCATTTACGGGAGAAGGCTACGAGCAGTACTTC.

This clonotype was seen many times. The gene calls are TRBV5-1 and TRBJ1-1; D gene unclear. V was pared by 3 bases and J by 3 bases, with 9 bases between. The CDR3 extends over 13 amino acids. CDR1 and CDR2 (germline): SGHRS, YFSETQ. CDR3: CASSSRRDTEAFF. The CDR3 DNA sequence: TGCGCCAGCAGCTCTCGAAGAGACACTGAAGCTTTCTTT. Full variable domain (remainder filled in from reference TRBV5-1 and TRBJ1-1): KAGVTQTPRYLIKTRGQQVTLSCSPISGHRSVSWYQQTPGQGLQFLFEYFSETQRNKGNFPGRFSGRQFSNSRSEMNVSTLELGDSALYLCASSSRRDTEAFFGQGTRLTVV.

The table lists this clonotype with a few counts. CDR3 sequence reads: CASSVGRGGSGANVLTF. CDR3 bases: TGTGCCAGCAGCGTAGGCAGGGGGGGCTCTGGGGCCAACGTCCTGACTTTC. The V gene is TRBV9, the J gene TRBJ2-6, with D perhaps matching TRBD1 or TRBD2 (7 bases each). Deletions cut 0 bases from V and 0 bases from J, with 10 bases between. CDR3 length: 17 residues. Germline V gives CDR1 SGDLS, CDR2 YYNGEE.

This clonotype was counted a few times. J is TRBJ2-1 and V is TRBV5-1; 10 positions agree with TRBD2. Germline CDR1 SGHRS, CDR2 YFSETQ. This CDR3 has 15 residues. J lost 0 bases, V lost 6 bases, and 3 bases had no gene match. The CDR3 sequence: CASKPSGSSYNEQFF. In DNA form, the CDR3 reads TGCGCCAGCAAGCCTAGCGGGAGCTCCTACAATGAGCAGTTCTTC.

Only a few counts were recorded for this clonotype. The chain carries TRBV19 and TRBJ2-1; possible D gene TRBD2, 6 bases. Trimming left V 6 bases short and J 12 bases short, with 12 bases between. The length of the CDR3 is 11 residues. The germline CDR1 and CDR2 sequences are LNHDA and SQIVND (reference sequence). The DNA for the CDR3 is TGTGCCAGTAGGGGACTCGAAGTGCAGTTCTTC. Translated: CASRGLEVQFF.

The V and J genes are TRBV7-2 and TRBJ1-2; D is possibly TRBD1 (6 bases). Germline assignment: CDR1 SGHTA and CDR2 FQGNSA. Deletions cut 1 base from V and 5 bases from J, with 14 bases between. CDR3 length: 15 residues. CDR3 in DNA: TGTGCCAGCAGCTTAGGATACAGGGCCCCTTATGGCTACACCTTC. Its protein product is CASSLGYRAPYGYTF.

This clonotype showed up many times. The rearrangement links TRBV12-3 or TRBV12-4 to TRBJ2-5; TRBD1 aligns across 8 bases. V lost 5 bases and J lost 1; bases outside the gene matches: 3. The length of the CDR3 is 14 residues. The CDR3 nucleotides are TGTGCCAGCAGTGCCGGGACAGGCCAAGAGACCCAGTACTTC. Amino acids: CASSAGTGQETQYF.

This clonotype was seen ten or more times. The chain employs TRBV4-3 and TRBJ2-2; 14 bases map to TRBD2. Trimming removed 2 bases from V and 7 bases from J; junction bases left unmatched: 6. The CDR3 spans 17 residues. Germline CDR1 is LGHNA and CDR2 is YSLEER. CDR3 sequence: CASSQPGLAGVVGELFF. The CDR3 coding sequence is TGCGCCAGCAGCCAACCGGGACTAGCGGGAGTCGTCGGGGAGCTGTTTTTT.